The following is a T cell receptor beta chain sequence with its context. Authors' processing steps: The authors estimated nucleated cell counts from reference gene primer amplification. Using immunoSEQ multiplex PCR, the repertoire was profiled, and TCRdb retains in-frame clones only, with some absent. For V, J and clone size, that table is used; D and trimming come from the DNA. Among about 280,000 clones listed, 85% to 90% were seen once. This sample is part of a study of blood T cell repertoires in COVID-19. What was sequenced was PBMCs or T cells enriched from blood (not recorded which). This TCR was sampled from a woman aged 60-70 years in a cohort exposed to, infected with or recovered from COVID-19 (not recorded which).

The CDR3, as DNA: TGTGCCAGCAGCCTCCGGGAGTCTTCATACAATGAGCAGTTCTTC. This translates into CASSLRESSYNEQFF. The V and J genes are TRBV7-6 and TRBJ2-1; a weak D match, TRBD2 (6 bases). The germline V gene has CDR1 SGHVS and CDR2 FNYEAQ. The CDR3 covers 15 residues. V gave up 5 bases and J gave up 4 bases, with 15 bases separating them. The entire variable domain, with the rest obtained from reference TRBV7-6 and TRBJ2-1, is as follows: GAGVSQSPRYKVTKRGQDVALRCDPISGHVSLYWYRQALGQGPEFLTYFNYEAQQDKSGLPNDRFSAERPEGSISTLTIQRTEQRDSAMYRCASSLRESSYNEQFFGPGTRLTVL.